These 17 T cell receptor beta chains came from one sample sequenced in a study of CD8+ T cells in alopecia areata. Treatment noted: oral pan-JAK inhibitor, 5-10 mg twice daily. Following RNA extraction, reverse transcription yielded cDNA that acted as the sequencing template. This table comes from immunoSEQ multiplex PCR, and its TCRdb copy is limited to in-frame clones, with some not included. The profile shows roughly 170,000 clones, roughly 50% of them singletons. The source material was CD8+ T cells sorted from blood, sampled at week 24, from a patient treated with tofacitinib. These receptors came from a human donor with alopecia areata.

The CDR3 DNA reads as TGTGCCAGCAGATCCGGGACAACTCTGTGGTATGGCTACACCTTC. It codes for CASRSGTTLWYGYTF. The chain is built from TRBV2 and TRBJ1-2; maybe TRBD1 (6 bases). V shed 6 bases and J shed 5 bases, with 19 bases lying between them. Germline V CDR1 and CDR2: SNHLY, FYNNEI. The CDR3 loop spans 15 amino acids.

The chain recombines TRBV5-6 with TRBJ2-5; the match to TRBD2 covers 8 bases. This CDR3 comprises 12 residues. Germline CDR1 and CDR2: SGHDT and YYEEEE. The trim removed 4 bases at V and 7 bases at J, leaving 3 bases unmatched. CDR3 sequence: CASSPGGGTQYF. The CDR3 DNA reads TGTGCCAGCAGCCCCGGGGGGGGGACCCAGTACTTC.

The V and J genes are TRBV29-1 and TRBJ1-2; D gene uncertain. V was pared by 2 bases and J by 3 bases, with 10 bases between. Germline-derived CDR1 and CDR2 are SQVTM and ANQGSEA. The CDR3 sequence is 13 residues long. The CDR3 DNA follows: TGCAGCGTTGAATCTGGCAGTTACTATGGCTACACCTTC. Its protein is CSVESGSYYGYTF. The variable domain in full, completed from reference TRBV29-1 and TRBJ1-2, reads SAVISQKPSRDICQRGTSLTIQCQVDSQVTMMFWYRQQPGQSLTLIATANQGSEATYESGFVIDKFPISRPNLTFSTLTVSNMSPEDSSIYLCSVESGSYYGYTFGSGTRLTVV.

The chain couples TRBV7-9 to TRBJ2-1; 11 nucleotides line up with TRBD1. Germline trimming cut 3 bases from V and 7 bases from J; bases unmatched to any gene: 5. Germline values: CDR1 SEHNR, CDR2 FQNEAQ (reference sequence). This CDR3 has 15 residues. CDR3 nucleotides: TGTGCCAGCAGCTTCCGGGACAGGGGGGGAAATGAGCAGTTCTTC. It yields the protein CASSFRDRGGNEQFF. Drawing the rest from reference TRBV7-9 and TRBJ2-1, the complete variable domain is DTGVSQNPRHKITKRGQNVTFRCDPISEHNRLYWYRQTLGQGPEFLTYFQNEAQLEKSRLLSDRFSAERPKGSFSTLEIQRTEQGDSAMYLCASSFRDRGGNEQFFGPGTRLTVL.

This clone came up a few times. V is TRBV5-6 and J is TRBJ1-2; maybe TRBD1 (6 bases). V was shortened by 4 bases and J by 3 bases, with 16 bases between the two germline ends. Looked up from germline, CDR1 is SGHDT and CDR2 is YYEEEE. The CDR3 has 15 residues. CDR3 sequence (DNA): TGTGCCAGCAGCGCACTCCGGGACACTTACTATGGCTACACCTTC. Translating it yields CASSALRDTYYGYTF.

This chain uses TRBV15 with TRBJ2-2, with D perhaps TRBD2 (6 bases). V shed 3 bases and J shed 4 bases, with 12 bases lying between them. This CDR3 has 15 amino acids. In germline, CDR1 is LNHNV, CDR2 YYDKDF (reference sequence). The DNA of the CDR3 is TGTGCCACCAGCAGCCCACTAGCCCCCACCGGGGAGCTGTTTTTT. Its protein product is CATSSPLAPTGELFF.

The chain carries TRBV30 and TRBJ2-1; TRBD2 agrees at 11 bases. The CDR3 has 14 amino acids. CDR1 is GTSNPN, CDR2 SVGIG, per germline (reference sequence). Trimming took 2 bases from V and 10 from J; bases not matched to a gene: 7. CDR3 nucleotide sequence: TGTGCCTGGAGTAGGGCTAGCGGGGGGAGGGAGCAGTTCTTC. Its protein product is CAWSRASGGREQFF.

The V call is TRBV5-6, the J call TRBJ1-5; a possible D gene is TRBD1 (6 bases). The germline gives CDR1 SGHDT, CDR2 YYEEEE. V was clipped by 4 bases and J by 1 base, with 15 bases between them. CDR3 size: 16 residues. CDR3 loop: CASSQNGGGSNQPQHF. Written as DNA, the CDR3 is TGTGCCAGCAGCCAAAACGGGGGCGGGAGCAATCAGCCCCAGCATTTT.

This clone was recorded once. CDR3 region: CASSLDGDTQYF. The DNA for the CDR3 is TGTGCCAGCAGCTTAGACGGGGATACGCAGTATTTT. The rearrangement uses TRBV5-6 and TRBJ2-3; D unresolved. There are 12 residues in the CDR3. V was cut by 2 bases and J by 6 bases, with 7 bases left in between. The germline V gene encodes CDR1 SGHDT and CDR2 YYEEEE.

This clone was seen a handful of times. The chain employs TRBV29-1 and TRBJ1-1; possible D gene TRBD1, 5 bases. There are 12 residues in the CDR3. V lost 4 bases and J 4 bases, leaving 10 bases between the germline ends. Germline-derived CDR1 and CDR2 are SQVTM and ANQGSEA. DNA for the CDR3: TGCAGCGTTGGGGCGGGGGGCACTGAAGCTTTCTTT. Protein product: CSVGAGGTEAFF.

J is TRBJ2-7 and V is TRBV29-1; TRBD1 might be the D (6 bases). Trimming left V 2 bases short and J 5 bases short, with 16 bases between. The germline V gene encodes CDR1 SQVTM and CDR2 ANQGSEA. The CDR3 is made up of 14 amino acids. The CDR3 sequence: CSVEPTGMPDEQYF. As DNA, the CDR3 is TGCAGCGTTGAACCAACAGGGATGCCCGACGAGCAGTACTTC.

The gene calls are TRBV9 and TRBJ2-1; D might be TRBD1 (5 bases). Germline V gives CDR1 SGDLS, CDR2 YYNGEE. The CDR3 consists of 13 residues. V dropped 4 bases and J dropped 8 bases, with 13 bases sitting between them. The CDR3: CASSPDSRDEQFF. DNA of the CDR3: TGTGCCAGCAGCCCTGACAGCCGCGATGAGCAGTTCTTC.

The CDR3 sequence: CASTQGTGNSYNEQFF. The CDR3 coding sequence is TGTGCCAGCACCCAAGGGACAGGGAACTCCTACAATGAGCAGTTCTTC. The genes are TRBV7-9 and TRBJ2-1, with 9 bases that match TRBD1. V lost 7 bases to trimming and J lost 0 bases; unmatched junction nucleotides: 7. CDR1 and CDR2 (germline): SEHNR, FQNEAQ (reference sequence). This CDR3 contains 16 residues.

The chain links TRBV10-3 to TRBJ2-1, with D hard to call. With 8 bases removed from V and 5 bases from J, the gap between germline ends came to 10 bases. This CDR3 has 12 amino acids. The germline CDR1 and CDR2 sequences are ENHRY and SYGVKD. CDR3 DNA: TGTGCCATCTCGAGTCACGACAATGAGCAGTTCTTC. As protein: CAISSHDNEQFF.

The sample holds a few counts of this clone. The J gene is TRBJ2-1, the V gene TRBV5-6; weak D call: TRBD1 (5 bases). Germline-derived CDR1 and CDR2 are SGHDT and YYEEEE. V lost 3 bases to trimming and J lost 5 bases, with 6 bases between them. The CDR3 sequence is 12 residues long. CDR3 amino acids: CASSSTDNEQFF. In nucleotides, the CDR3 is TGTGCCAGCAGCTCGACAGACAATGAGCAGTTCTTC.

The chain has TRBV7-8 and TRBJ2-6; perhaps TRBD1 as D (5 bases). The CDR3 runs 17 residues. V was shortened by 1 base and J by 1 base, with 11 bases between the two germline ends. CDR1 and CDR2 (germline): SGHVS, FQNEAQ. The CDR3 loop reads CASSLELQASGANVLTF. The CDR3 DNA reads TGTGCCAGCAGCTTAGAACTACAGGCATCTGGGGCCAACGTCCTGACTTTC.

The rearrangement links TRBV7-2 to TRBJ2-3, with D perhaps matching TRBD2 (6 bases). Between the trimmed V and J ends, which lost 4 bases and 5 bases, there was a span of 13 bases. This CDR3 contains 14 residues. Germline CDR1 is SGHTA and CDR2 is FQGNSA. The CDR3 is CASSSKRVGDTQYF. The CDR3 DNA follows: TGTGCCAGCAGCTCCAAGCGGGTGGGAGATACGCAGTATTTT.